The 13 T cell receptor beta chains in this list originate from one sample, sequenced in a study of EBV T-cell therapy then PD-1 blockade in nasopharyngeal carcinoma. As for treatment: AdE1-LMPpoly-expanded autologous EBV-specific T-cell therapy followed by anti-PD-1 nivolumab. These receptors have no known antigen. Profiled with immunoSEQ multiplex PCR; TCRdb holds only in-frame clones, not every one. The table has 20,000 or so clones, under 90% seen once. The sequences come from CD8+ T cells from blood, collected at roughly day 61 from a patient whose treatment included autologous EBV-specific T cells and nivolumab. The receptor source for this set is a man aged 35 to 55 with nasopharyngeal carcinoma.

This clone was seen once. The chain recombines TRBV11-1 with TRBJ2-7; D is undetermined. This CDR3 comprises 12 residues. Germline assignment: CDR1 SGHAT and CDR2 FQDESV (reference sequence). Trimming took 2 bases from V and 4 from J, leaving 6 bases between them. The CDR3 DNA follows: TGTGCCAGCAGCTTATACAGTTACGAGCAGTACTTC. This encodes CASSLYSYEQYF.

The chain links TRBV12-3 or TRBV12-4 to TRBJ2-7, with 7 bases lining up with TRBD1. V lost 6 bases and J lost 6; bases outside the gene matches: 8. This CDR3 spans 13 amino acids. The CDR3 coding sequence is TGTGCCAGCAGCCCCGGGACAGTGAGCGAGCAGTACTTC. It encodes CASSPGTVSEQYF.

The rearrangement links TRBV4-3 to TRBJ1-5; 10 bases fit TRBD1. The CDR3 sequence is 16 residues long. In germline, CDR1 is LGHNA, CDR2 YSLEER. Trimming cost V 0 bases and J 5 bases; bases outside gene matches: 4. DNA for the CDR3: TGCGCCAGCAGCCAAGATAGGGGACAGGGGCATCAGCCCCAGCATTTT. It is translated as CASSQDRGQGHQPQHF.

This clone has a single count. The gene calls are TRBV5-1 and TRBJ1-5; D is perhaps TRBD1 (5 bases). Trimming cost V 2 bases and J 2 bases, with 14 bases left between them. CDR1 SGHRS and CDR2 YFSETQ come from the germline V gene. This CDR3 has 16 residues. CDR3 in amino acids: CASSFSGRGGNQPQHF. Here the CDR3 DNA reads TGCGCCAGCAGCTTCTCAGGAAGGGGTGGCAATCAGCCCCAGCATTTT.

This clone was seen a handful of times. The CDR3 here is CSVEEFGGNEQFF. In DNA form, the CDR3 reads TGCAGCGTTGAAGAATTCGGGGGCAATGAGCAGTTCTTC. This chain connects TRBV29-1 to TRBJ2-1, with a possible D match to TRBD2 (6 bases). V lost 0 bases and J lost 6, with 9 bases in between. This CDR3 has 13 residues. CDR1 and CDR2 from the germline V gene are SQVTM and ANQGSEA.

The CDR3 sequence is CASSQTSGGAQEQFF. The CDR3 region has the DNA TGTGCCAGCAGTCAGACTAGCGGGGGGGCCCAAGAGCAGTTCTTC. The rearrangement joins TRBV6-2 or TRBV6-3 to TRBJ2-1; TRBD2 agrees at 14 bases. Germline V gene sequence: CDR1 MNHEY, CDR2 SVGEGT. V trimming: 5 bases; J trimming: 10 bases; junction bases outside the gene matches: 7. The CDR3 extends over 15 amino acids.

The CDR3 DNA reads TGTGCCACCAGCAGAGATCCCGTGGACAGCGAGAGCTCCTATAATTCACCCCTCCACTTT. It is translated as CATSRDPVDSESSYNSPLHF. The gene calls are TRBV15 and TRBJ1-6, with D possibly being TRBD1 (6 bases). Germline CDR1 reads LNHNV; CDR2 reads YYDKDF (reference sequence). The length of the CDR3 is 20 residues. V lost 0 bases and J lost 0, with 18 bases in between.

V gene TRBV7-8 combines with J gene TRBJ2-3, with 13 nucleotides matching TRBD2. Germline assignment: CDR1 SGHVS and CDR2 FQNEAQ. CDR3 length: 16 residues. V shed 4 bases, J shed 4 bases, and the junction held 5 bases outside the gene matches. CDR3 loop: CASSSRTSGGPDTQYF. CDR3 bases: TGTGCCAGCAGCTCCCGGACTAGCGGGGGTCCAGATACGCAGTATTTT.

The genes are TRBV7-9 and TRBJ1-5; no definite D call. The germline CDR1 and CDR2 sequences are SEHNR and FQNEAQ (reference sequence). Trimming pared 6 bases from V and 1 base from J, leaving 13 bases between. The CDR3 runs 15 residues. CDR3 region: CASRSTSGSNQPQHF. CDR3 sequence (DNA): TGTGCCAGCAGGTCAACTTCGGGGAGCAATCAGCCCCAGCATTTT.

The chain carries TRBV11-1 and TRBJ2-2, with D uncertain. V was trimmed by 3 bases and J by 4 bases, leaving 0 bases between them. The CDR3 covers 11 residues. Germline V gives CDR1 SGHAT, CDR2 FQDESV (reference sequence). CDR3 in DNA: TGTGCCAGCAGCTTCACCGGGGAGCTGTTTTTT. Protein: CASSFTGELFF.

The chain joins TRBV4-1 to TRBJ1-1; D call uncertain. Per germline, CDR1 MGHRA and CDR2 YSYEKL. The CDR3 contains 15 residues. The V gene lost 1 base and the J gene lost 1 base, with 10 bases spanning the gap. The CDR3 DNA is TGCGCCAGCAGCCAAGTTGCCGAAAAGAACACTGAAGCTTTCTTT. Translating it yields CASSQVAEKNTEAFF.

The chain employs TRBV27 and TRBJ2-7, with 8 bases matching TRBD2. The V gene end was trimmed by 5 bases and the J gene end by 5 bases; junction bases not matched to a gene: 11. This CDR3 has 15 amino acids. Germline V gene sequence: CDR1 MNHEY, CDR2 SMNVEV (reference sequence). The chain's CDR3 is CASSDIGLAVDEQYF. DNA of the CDR3: TGTGCCAGCAGTGATATTGGACTAGCTGTGGACGAGCAGTACTTC.

The V and J genes are TRBV4-1 and TRBJ1-3; tentatively, D is TRBD1 (5 bases). The CDR3 covers 14 residues. Trimming removed 5 bases at V and 1 base at J, with 9 bases between. The V gene's germline CDR1 is MGHRA and CDR2 YSYEKL. The CDR3 coding sequence is TGCGCCAGCAGCGAATGGACATCTGGAAACACCATATATTTT. Translated: CASSEWTSGNTIYF.